The 14 T cell receptor beta chains in this list originate from one sample, sequenced in a study of technical replicates of blood from a handful of donors. Only in-frame clones appear in the TCRdb table, and some are missing; sequencing was by immunoSEQ multiplex PCR. The table includes about 70,000 clones, 95% to 97% detected once. The sequencing input was T cells isolated from PBMCs. The source of these receptors is a human donor in good health.

This chain joins TRBV10-3 and TRBJ2-3, with 9 bases lining up with TRBD2. Germline V gives CDR1 ENHRY, CDR2 SYGVKD. The V and J ends lost 2 bases and 1 base, in that order; junction bases with no gene match: 4. The CDR3 consists of 16 residues. CDR3 residues: CAISETAGGGTDTQYF. The DNA for the CDR3 is TGTGCCATCAGTGAGACGGCGGGAGGGGGCACAGATACGCAGTATTTT.

The rearrangement links TRBV14 to TRBJ2-7; tentative D call: TRBD1 (6 bases). This CDR3 is built from 13 residues. Per germline, CDR1 SGHDN and CDR2 FVKESK. The germline V and J ends were trimmed by 4 bases and 5 bases, with 12 bases remaining between them. The CDR3 loop reads CASSPQGLDEQYF. The CDR3 nucleotides read TGTGCCAGCAGCCCACAGGGTCTGGACGAGCAGTACTTC.

The genes are TRBV11-2 and TRBJ2-1; 11 bases are shared with TRBD2. Germline-derived CDR1 and CDR2 are SGHAT and FQNNGV. This CDR3 comprises 16 residues. V lost 6 bases to trimming and J lost 0 bases; unmatched junction nucleotides: 4. The CDR3 nucleotides read TGTGCCAGCAGGATAGCGGGAGGGAGCTCCTACAATGAGCAGTTCTTC. This gives the protein CASRIAGGSSYNEQFF.

V is TRBV6-6 and J is TRBJ1-1; 7 bases are a match to TRBD1. V shed 7 bases, J shed 0 bases, and the junction held 5 bases outside the gene matches. Looked up from germline, CDR1 is MNHNY and CDR2 is SVGAGI (reference sequence). The CDR3 spans 14 residues. In DNA, the CDR3 is TGTGCCAGCATTAGGGGGACAGTGAACACTGAAGCTTTCTTT. It translates to CASIRGTVNTEAFF.

The chain carries TRBV14 and TRBJ2-7; 8 nucleotides agree with TRBD1. J gave up 5 bases and V 6 bases, and 6 bases lay outside the gene matches. Germline CDR1 and CDR2: SGHDN and FVKESK. This CDR3 comprises 13 residues. This CDR3 reads CASRPTGDHEQYF. CDR3 in DNA: TGTGCCAGCAGACCGACAGGGGACCACGAGCAGTACTTC.

The chain has TRBV4-1 and TRBJ2-1; weak D call: TRBD1 (6 bases). Trimming left V 4 bases short and J 6 bases short, with 16 bases between. Looked up from germline, CDR1 is MGHRA and CDR2 is YSYEKL. CDR3 length equals 15 residues. As DNA, the CDR3 is TGCGCCAGCAGCCGTATAAGGACAGTTGTCAATGAGCAGTTCTTC. Protein sequence: CASSRIRTVVNEQFF.

V is TRBV4-1 and J is TRBJ1-2, with D unclear. V was clipped by 4 bases and J by 7 bases, with 16 bases between them. The germline V gene has CDR1 MGHRA and CDR2 YSYEKL. The CDR3 length is 14 residues. CDR3 DNA: TGCGCCAGCAGCCCCAAAAGGCAGGAAGTTGGCTACACCTTC. Residues: CASSPKRQEVGYTF.

The J gene is TRBJ2-3, the V gene TRBV7-6; perhaps TRBD2 as D (5 bases). The germline V gene has CDR1 SGHVS and CDR2 FNYEAQ. The ends were cut back, 7 bases at V and 1 base at J, with 15 bases in the middle. The CDR3 consists of 15 residues. The CDR3 region has the DNA TGTGCCAGCAAGGAAGGCGGGTTGGGCACAGATACGCAGTATTTT. Protein: CASKEGGLGTDTQYF. Complete variable domain (other parts from reference TRBV7-6 and TRBJ2-3): GAGVSQSPRYKVTKRGQDVALRCDPISGHVSLYWYRQALGQGPEFLTYFNYEAQQDKSGLPNDRFSAERPEGSISTLTIQRTEQRDSAMYRCASKEGGLGTDTQYFGPGTRLTVL.

The V gene is TRBV30, the J gene TRBJ1-5, with 8 bases that match TRBD1. CDR1 and CDR2 (germline): GTSNPN, SVGIG (reference sequence). V shed 3 bases and J 6 bases; nucleotides not matched to a gene: 4. The CDR3 is made up of 13 amino acids. CDR3 sequence (DNA): TGTGCCTGGAGGGACAGGGTCGGTCAGCCCCAGCATTTT. Translating gives CAWRDRVGQPQHF.

The V gene is TRBV5-1, the J gene TRBJ2-7; 11 nucleotides match TRBD1. The V gene's germline CDR1 is SGHRS and CDR2 YFSETQ. V shed 3 bases, J shed 3 bases, and the junction held 5 bases outside the gene matches. The CDR3 consists of 15 residues. Here the CDR3 DNA reads TGCGCCAGCAGCTGGGACAGGGGGAAGGACTACGAGCAGTACTTC. Protein: CASSWDRGKDYEQYF. Variable domain in full (rest from reference TRBV5-1 and TRBJ2-7): KAGVTQTPRYLIKTRGQQVTLSCSPISGHRSVSWYQQTPGQGLQFLFEYFSETQRNKGNFPGRFSGRQFSNSRSEMNVSTLELGDSALYLCASSWDRGKDYEQYFGPGTRLTVT.

V usage is TRBV4-1 and J usage is TRBJ2-1; TRBD2 matches 15 bases. Germline V gene lookup returns CDR1 MGHRA and CDR2 YSYEKL. The CDR3 is made up of 21 amino acids. J lost 7 bases, V lost 1 base, and 17 bases had no gene match. The CDR3 DNA reads TGCGCCAGCAGCCAAGTACCGGGACTAGCGGGAGGAAAAATGCGGTGGAATGAGCAGTTCTTC. Its protein is CASSQVPGLAGGKMRWNEQFF.

The chain carries TRBV30 and TRBJ1-1; no reliable D call. V lost 5 bases and J 0 bases, leaving 10 bases between the germline ends. The CDR3 has 13 residues. Germline CDR1 GTSNPN, CDR2 SVGIG (reference sequence). The DNA of the CDR3 is TGTGCCTGGGCCCAGGTGATGAACACTGAAGCTTTCTTT. Translation: CAWAQVMNTEAFF.

The CDR3 DNA sequence: TGCGCCAGCAGCTTGGAAGGGGGCAATCAGCCCCAGCATTTT. This gives the protein CASSLEGGNQPQHF. The chain is built from TRBV5-1 and TRBJ1-5; TRBD1 is a possible D gene (5 bases). CDR3 size: 14 residues. V lost 0 bases to trimming and J lost 2 bases, with 6 bases between them. Germline assignment: CDR1 SGHRS and CDR2 YFSETQ. Variable domain in full (rest from reference TRBV5-1 and TRBJ1-5): KAGVTQTPRYLIKTRGQQVTLSCSPISGHRSVSWYQQTPGQGLQFLFEYFSETQRNKGNFPGRFSGRQFSNSRSEMNVSTLELGDSALYLCASSLEGGNQPQHFGDGTRLSIL.

The chain uses TRBV6-6 and TRBJ2-7; TRBD1 aligns across 10 bases. CDR1 MNHNY and CDR2 SVGAGI come from the germline V gene (reference sequence). The trim removed 6 bases at V and 3 bases at J, leaving 8 bases unmatched. This CDR3 is built from 15 residues. The DNA of the CDR3 is TGTGCCAGCAGGGGGACAGGGGTTTCCCGCTACGAGCAGTACTTC. This codes for CASRGTGVSRYEQYF.